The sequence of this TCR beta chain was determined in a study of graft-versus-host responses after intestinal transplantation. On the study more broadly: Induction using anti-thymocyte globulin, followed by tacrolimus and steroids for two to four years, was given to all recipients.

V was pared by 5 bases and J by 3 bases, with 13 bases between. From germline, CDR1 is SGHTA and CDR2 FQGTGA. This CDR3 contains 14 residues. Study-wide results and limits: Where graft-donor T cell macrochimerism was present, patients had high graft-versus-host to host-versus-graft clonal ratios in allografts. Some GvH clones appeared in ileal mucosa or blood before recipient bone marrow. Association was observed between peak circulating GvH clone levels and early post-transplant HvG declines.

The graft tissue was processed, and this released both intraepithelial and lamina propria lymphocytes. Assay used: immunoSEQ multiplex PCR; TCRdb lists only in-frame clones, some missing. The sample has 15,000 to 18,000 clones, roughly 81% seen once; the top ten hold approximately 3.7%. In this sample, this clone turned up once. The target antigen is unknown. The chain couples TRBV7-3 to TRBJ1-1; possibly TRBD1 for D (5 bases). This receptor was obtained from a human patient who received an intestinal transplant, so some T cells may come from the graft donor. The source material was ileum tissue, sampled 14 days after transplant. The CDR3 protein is CASSPEGRYTEAFF. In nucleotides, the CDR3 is TGTGCCAGCAGCCCAGAGGGGAGATACACTGAAGCTTTCTTT. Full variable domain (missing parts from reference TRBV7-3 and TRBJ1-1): GAGVSQTPSNKVTEKGKYVELRCDPISGHTALYWYRQSLGQGPEFLIYFQGTGAADDSGLPNDRFFAVRPEGSVSTLKIQRTERGDSAVYLCASSPEGRYTEAFFGQGTRLTVV.